Presented here are 17 T cell receptor beta chains from one specimen sequenced in a study of blood T cell repertoires in COVID-19 (dated by TCRdb to 2020 to 2022). Preparation of the library involved the immunoSEQ multiplex PCR assay. TCRdb re-hosts the immuneACCESS table, in-frame sequences only. Its copies lack some clones; in the studies checked, an unresolved V gene accounts for under half of them, and the cause for the rest is not known. The sample table lists 200,000 to 250,000 clones, 70% to 90% of them with a count of one. The top ten hold around 10% of the sample. The source material was PBMCs or T cells enriched from blood (not recorded which). These TCRs come from a woman aged 45-59 years with acute COVID-19.

V usage is TRBV5-6 and J usage is TRBJ1-1; unclear D gene. V was trimmed by 2 bases and J by 1 base, leaving 12 bases between them. This CDR3 is 15 amino acids long. Per germline, CDR1 SGHDT and CDR2 YYEEEE. The CDR3 reads CASSFVWSENTEAFF. CDR3 coding DNA: TGTGCCAGCAGCTTCGTGTGGAGCGAGAACACTGAAGCTTTCTTT.

CDR3 sequence reads: CASSLLQRTSMDTQYF. The CDR3 DNA sequence: TGTGCCAGCAGTTTACTACAGAGGACTAGCATGGATACGCAGTATTTT. The rearrangement uses TRBV27 and TRBJ2-3; 8 bases match TRBD2. This CDR3 contains 16 residues. The V segment lost 2 bases and the J segment 6 bases; nucleotides outside the gene matches: 10. CDR1 and CDR2 (germline): MNHEY, SMNVEV (reference sequence).

The chain combines TRBV2 with TRBJ1-5; D ambiguous. CDR1 and CDR2 (germline): SNHLY, FYNNEI. V lost 5 bases, J lost 9 bases, and 17 bases lay in between. CDR3 length equals 14 residues. CDR3 sequence reads: CASSPGLGSRPQHF. For the CDR3, the DNA is TGTGCCAGCAGTCCCGGACTGGGAAGCCGGCCCCAGCATTTT.

This rearrangement joins TRBV6-5 to TRBJ2-2, with TRBD1 identical over 8 bases. The germline CDR1 and CDR2 sequences are MNHEY and SVGAGI. CDR3 length equals 15 residues. The V segment lost 6 bases and the J segment 3 bases; nucleotides outside the gene matches: 6. The CDR3 bases are TGTGCCAGCAGAGACAGGGGTTCGGACACCGGGGAGCTGTTTTTT. The encoded protein is CASRDRGSDTGELFF.

The chain couples TRBV11-2 to TRBJ1-2; 12 bases match TRBD1. There are 17 residues in the CDR3. After removal of 1 base from V and 4 bases from J, the junction contained 7 bases not matched to a gene. Germline V lookup: CDR1 SGHAT, CDR2 FQNNGV. As DNA, the CDR3 is TGTGCCAGCAGCTTAGTGGGACAGGGGGCAAGAACCTATGGCTACACCTTC. Encoded protein: CASSLVGQGARTYGYTF.

CDR3 in amino acids: CATSREGGSYEQYF. DNA of the CDR3: TGTGCCACCAGCAGAGAGGGAGGGTCCTACGAGCAGTACTTC. V is TRBV15 and J is TRBJ2-7, with 7 positions matching TRBD2. Trimming cost V 0 bases and J 1 base; bases outside gene matches: 0. Germline V gives CDR1 LNHNV, CDR2 YYDKDF (reference sequence). This CDR3 contains 14 residues.

This clone was detected once. V usage is TRBV27 and J usage is TRBJ1-2, with D possibly being TRBD1 (5 bases). CDR3 length equals 11 residues. Germline assignment: CDR1 MNHEY and CDR2 SMNVEV (reference sequence). Trimming pared 8 bases from V and 7 bases from J, leaving 11 bases between. CDR3 sequence reads: CASRDRLGYTF. CDR3 DNA: TGTGCCAGCCGCGACAGACTTGGCTACACCTTC.

The V gene is TRBV19, the J gene TRBJ1-1; TRBD1 aligns across 12 bases. Per the germline V gene, CDR1 is LNHDA and CDR2 is SQIVND (reference sequence). This CDR3 has 16 amino acids. The trim removed 0 bases at V and 7 bases at J, leaving 6 bases unmatched. The CDR3 region is CASSIDPGQGAVEAFF. The CDR3 bases are TGTGCCAGTAGTATAGATCCGGGACAGGGGGCCGTTGAAGCTTTCTTT.

CDR3 residues: CASSQDGGNEKLFF. The CDR3 DNA reads TGCGCCAGCAGCCAAGACGGGGGTAATGAAAAACTGTTTTTT. The rearrangement uses TRBV4-1 and TRBJ1-4; weak D call: TRBD1 (5 bases). Trimming stripped 0 bases from V and 4 bases from J, with 6 bases between. Germline V gene data show CDR1 as MGHRA and CDR2 as YSYEKL. The CDR3 spans 14 residues.

Here the CDR3 reads CASSLAVRTNEKLFF. The CDR3 region has the DNA TGTGCCAGCAGCTTGGCCGTCAGAACTAATGAAAAACTGTTTTTT. The rearrangement links TRBV5-8 to TRBJ1-4, with D uncertain. V was shortened by 0 bases and J by 1 base, with 7 bases between the two germline ends. The CDR3 sequence is 15 residues long. Germline V gene lookup returns CDR1 SGHTS and CDR2 YDEGEE.

The sample holds one count of this clone. The genes are TRBV30 and TRBJ1-3; D is unclear. Germline V gene data show CDR1 as GTSNPN and CDR2 as SVGIG (reference sequence). Between the trimmed V and J ends, which lost 3 bases and 3 bases, there was a span of 18 bases. This CDR3 comprises 16 residues. Here the CDR3 DNA reads TGTGCCTGGAGCGAGGTCGGCCCGCTCTTTGGAAACACCATATATTTT. It is translated as CAWSEVGPLFGNTIYF. The variable domain in full, with the rest retrieved from reference TRBV30 and TRBJ1-3, is SQTIHQWPATLVQPVGSPLSLECTVEGTSNPNLYWYRQAAGRGLQLLFYSVGIGQISSEVPQNLSASRPQDRQFILSSKKLLLSDSGFYLCAWSEVGPLFGNTIYFGEGSWLTVV.

The V and J genes are TRBV27 and TRBJ1-5; TRBD1 matches 7 bases. Per the germline V gene, CDR1 is MNHEY and CDR2 is SMNVEV (reference sequence). V lost 6 bases, J lost 7 bases, and 15 bases stayed unmatched. The CDR3 runs 16 residues. CDR3 sequence (DNA): TGTGCCAGCAGCCGGGACAGTCGCTTGAGGGAACAGCCCCAGCATTTT. Its protein product is CASSRDSRLREQPQHF.

This chain links TRBV7-6 with TRBJ1-1, with TRBD1 matching 7 bases. Germline V lookup: CDR1 SGHVS, CDR2 FNYEAQ. The CDR3 is 13 amino acids. V shed 5 bases and J 1 base; nucleotides not matched to a gene: 1. CDR3 loop: CASSQGGNTEAFF. The CDR3 DNA follows: TGTGCCAGCAGCCAGGGGGGGAACACTGAAGCTTTCTTT.

This chain uses TRBV11-2 with TRBJ2-7, with 7 positions matching TRBD1. This CDR3 has 15 amino acids. V lost 3 bases, J lost 0 bases, and 5 bases stayed unmatched. CDR1 is SGHAT, CDR2 FQNNGV, per germline. CDR3 residues: CASSFSGQNSYEQYF. The DNA of the CDR3 is TGTGCCAGCAGCTTTTCGGGACAGAACTCCTACGAGCAGTACTTC. The full variable domain, its missing parts supplied by reference TRBV11-2 and TRBJ2-7, is EAGVAQSPRYKIIEKRQSVAFWCNPISGHATLYWYQQILGQGPKLLIQFQNNGVVDDSQLPKDRFSAERLKGVDSTLKIQPAKLEDSAVYLCASSFSGQNSYEQYFGPGTRLTVT.

V and J are TRBV9 and TRBJ2-1, with 9 bases that match TRBD2. Losses at the gene ends were 3 bases for V and 6 bases for J; bases not matched to a gene: 4. The CDR3 totals 14 residues. Germline V gene data show CDR1 as SGDLS and CDR2 as YYNGEE. CDR3 loop: CASSGGTSINEQFF. The CDR3 nucleotides are TGTGCCAGCAGCGGCGGGACTAGCATCAATGAGCAGTTCTTC.

The chain couples TRBV7-3 to TRBJ2-3, with 7 bases lining up with TRBD1. The ends lost 6 bases at V and 0 bases at J; junction bases unmatched: 15. The CDR3 consists of 18 residues. Germline V gene lookup returns CDR1 SGHTA and CDR2 FQGTGA. The CDR3 reads CASRRRDRFISSTDTQYF. The CDR3 DNA follows: TGTGCCAGCAGGAGACGGGACAGATTTATCTCTAGCACAGATACGCAGTATTTT.

The chain carries TRBV12-3 or TRBV12-4 and TRBJ2-3, with D hard to call. Deletions cut 6 bases from V and 6 bases from J, with 7 bases between. The CDR3 totals 11 residues. CDR3 protein: CASRSRDTQYF. CDR3 in DNA: TGTGCCAGCAGGTCCCGGGATACGCAGTATTTT.